This T cell receptor beta chain was captured in a study of CD8 T cells in Susac syndrome. Looking at the study overall: Patients with Susac syndrome were therapy-naive, on corticosteroids, or on intravenous immunoglobulin alone at blood draw. Findings and caveats of the study: Susac-specific public clones were found in both the total CD8+ and the CD8+ TEMRA repertoires, with about 17 in the former and about 5 in the latter.

Of note for this clonotype: Its antigen is still unknown.

Diagnostic criteria defined recently for definite or probable disease were met by the Susac syndrome patients. Random hexamers were used to reverse transcribe roughly 0.45 to 1 ug of RNA. By means of immunoSEQ multiplex PCR, TCR beta CDR3 spanning 54 Vbeta and 13 Jbeta underwent amplification. TCRdb analysed the immunoSEQ multiplex PCR reads with MiXCR anew, one entry per CDR3 protein. The sample consists of about 100,000 distinct CDR3 sequences, approximately 95% of them appearing once. Germline-derived CDR1 and CDR2 are SEHNR and FQNEAQ (reference sequence). The CDR3 runs to 12 residues. V lost 5 bases, J lost 3 bases, and 4 bases lay in between.

This chain links TRBV7-9 with TRBJ2-2; D unclear. Source material: CD8+ T cells from PBMCs. This sequence originates from a human donor with Susac syndrome. CDR3 nucleotide sequence: TGTGCCAGCAGCCCGTACACCGGGGAGCTGTTTTTT. It is translated as CASSPYTGELFF.